This TCR beta chain was sequenced during a study of post-analysis software for immune sequencing data. Study information: The disease courses covered relapsing-remitting, secondary progressive and progressive-relapsing multiple sclerosis.

CDR1 and CDR2 (germline): SGHTA, FQGTGA. The V gene end was trimmed by 5 bases and the J gene end by 2 bases; junction bases not matched to a gene: 7. CDR3 size: 15 residues. Whole-study findings and limits: Multiple sclerosis patients showed significantly lower normalized Chao1 diversity than controls did. Included in a set of a few TRBV segments more frequent in patients than controls were TRBV5-6, TRBV5-1 and TRBV20-1.

With regard to this clonotype: What it recognizes is unknown.

cDNA libraries for TCR beta contained unique molecular identifiers. From approximately 1 to 10 million T cells, a few hundred thousand cDNA molecules were obtained. TCRdb ran MiXCR on the PCR reads and lists one entry per CDR3 protein. The table shows around 700,000 distinct CDR3 sequences, with 59% occurring only once. The origin of this receptor is a girl aged 2 to 10 with multiple sclerosis. Specimen: blood. V gene TRBV7-3 combines with J gene TRBJ2-5, with 8 bases identical to TRBD2. The CDR3 DNA follows: TGTGCCAGCAGCCTTAGCGGGATATCACAAGAGACCCAGTACTTC. Translated, it gives CASSLSGISQETQYF.